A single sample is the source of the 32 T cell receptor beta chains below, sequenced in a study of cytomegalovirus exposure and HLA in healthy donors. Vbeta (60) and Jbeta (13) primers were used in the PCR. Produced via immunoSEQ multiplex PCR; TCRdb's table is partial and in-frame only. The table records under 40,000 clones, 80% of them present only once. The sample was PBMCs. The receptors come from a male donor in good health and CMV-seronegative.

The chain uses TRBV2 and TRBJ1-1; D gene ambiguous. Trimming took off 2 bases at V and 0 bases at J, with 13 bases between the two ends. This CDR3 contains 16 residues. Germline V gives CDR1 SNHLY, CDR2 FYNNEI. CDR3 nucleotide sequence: TGTGCCAGCAGTGAATCCGTGGCCCCCATGAACACTGAAGCTTTCTTT. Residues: CASSESVAPMNTEAFF.

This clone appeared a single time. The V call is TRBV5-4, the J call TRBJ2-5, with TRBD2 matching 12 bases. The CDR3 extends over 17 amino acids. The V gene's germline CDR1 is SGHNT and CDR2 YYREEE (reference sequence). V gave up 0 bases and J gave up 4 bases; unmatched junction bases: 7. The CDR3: CASSLGTSGDRRETQYF. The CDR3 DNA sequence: TGTGCCAGCAGCTTGGGGACTAGCGGGGACCGGCGAGAGACCCAGTACTTC.

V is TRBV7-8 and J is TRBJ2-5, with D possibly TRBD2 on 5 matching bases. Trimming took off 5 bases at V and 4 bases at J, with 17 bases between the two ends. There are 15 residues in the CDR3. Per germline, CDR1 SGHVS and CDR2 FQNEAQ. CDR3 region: CASSLMNTAGETQYF. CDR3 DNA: TGTGCCAGCAGCCTGATGAATACGGCGGGAGAGACCCAGTACTTC.

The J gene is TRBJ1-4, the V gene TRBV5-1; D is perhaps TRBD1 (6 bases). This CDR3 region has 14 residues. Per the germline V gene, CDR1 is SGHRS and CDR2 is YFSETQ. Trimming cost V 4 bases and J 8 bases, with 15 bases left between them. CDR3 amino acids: CASSNRVGGEKLFF. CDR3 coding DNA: TGCGCCAGCAGCAACAGGGTCGGCGGAGAAAAACTGTTTTTT.

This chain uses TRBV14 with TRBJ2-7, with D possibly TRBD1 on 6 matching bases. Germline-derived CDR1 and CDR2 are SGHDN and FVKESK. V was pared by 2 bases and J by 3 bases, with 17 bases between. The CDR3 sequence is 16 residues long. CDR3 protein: CASSQFRDNFFYEQYF. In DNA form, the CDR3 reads TGTGCCAGCAGCCAATTCCGGGACAACTTCTTCTACGAGCAGTACTTC.

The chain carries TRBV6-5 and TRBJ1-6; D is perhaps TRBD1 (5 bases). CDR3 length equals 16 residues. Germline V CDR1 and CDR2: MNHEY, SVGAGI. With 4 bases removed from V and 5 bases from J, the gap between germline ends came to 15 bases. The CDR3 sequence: CASSWGPPTNNSPLHF. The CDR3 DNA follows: TGTGCCAGCAGTTGGGGCCCTCCAACCAATAATTCACCCCTCCACTTT.

In DNA, the CDR3 is TGCGCCAGCAGCTTGGCCCCCAGCTACAATGAGCAGTTCTTC. Its translation: CASSLAPSYNEQFF. The genes are TRBV5-1 and TRBJ2-1; unclear D gene. The CDR3 is made up of 14 amino acids. Germline V gives CDR1 SGHRS, CDR2 YFSETQ. With 0 bases removed from V and 3 bases from J, the gap between germline ends came to 7 bases.

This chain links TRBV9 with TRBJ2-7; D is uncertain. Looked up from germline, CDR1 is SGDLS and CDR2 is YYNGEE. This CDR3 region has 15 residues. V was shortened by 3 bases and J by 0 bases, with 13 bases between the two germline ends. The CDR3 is CASSAGPVNSYEQYF. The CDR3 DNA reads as TGTGCCAGCAGCGCGGGTCCCGTCAACTCCTACGAGCAGTACTTC.

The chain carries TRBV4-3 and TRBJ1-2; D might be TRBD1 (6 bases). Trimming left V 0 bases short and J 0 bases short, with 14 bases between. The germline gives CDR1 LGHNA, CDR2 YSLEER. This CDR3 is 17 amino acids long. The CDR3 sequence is CASSQEFRGGANYGYTF. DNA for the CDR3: TGCGCCAGCAGCCAAGAATTCCGAGGGGGAGCTAACTATGGCTACACCTTC.

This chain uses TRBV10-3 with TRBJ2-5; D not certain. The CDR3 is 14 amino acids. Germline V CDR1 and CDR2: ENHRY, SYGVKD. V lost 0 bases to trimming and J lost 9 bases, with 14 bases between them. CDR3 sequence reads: CAISESGSFGSQYF. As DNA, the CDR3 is TGTGCCATCAGTGAGTCTGGCTCCTTCGGGTCCCAGTACTTC.

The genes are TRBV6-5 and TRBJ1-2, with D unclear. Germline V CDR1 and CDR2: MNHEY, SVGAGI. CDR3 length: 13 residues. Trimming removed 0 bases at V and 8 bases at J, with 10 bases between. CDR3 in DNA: TGTGCCAGCAGTTACTCGCGGGTAGGCGGCTACACCTTC. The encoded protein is CASSYSRVGGYTF.

Here the CDR3 reads CASSQASGLASYEQYF. The CDR3 bases are TGCGCCAGCAGCCAAGCATCTGGACTAGCCAGCTACGAGCAGTACTTC. The chain couples TRBV4-3 to TRBJ2-7; 8 nucleotides align to TRBD2. From germline, CDR1 is LGHNA and CDR2 YSLEER. V was pared by 1 base and J by 3 bases, with 8 bases of the junction left unmatched. The CDR3 is 16 residues long.

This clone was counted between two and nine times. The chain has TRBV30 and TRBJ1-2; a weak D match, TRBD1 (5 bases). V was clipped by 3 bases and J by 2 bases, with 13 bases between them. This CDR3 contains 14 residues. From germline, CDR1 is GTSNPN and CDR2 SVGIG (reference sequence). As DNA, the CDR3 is TGTGCCTGGAGGGGGCCTCCGGCGAACTATGGCTACACCTTC. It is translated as CAWRGPPANYGYTF.

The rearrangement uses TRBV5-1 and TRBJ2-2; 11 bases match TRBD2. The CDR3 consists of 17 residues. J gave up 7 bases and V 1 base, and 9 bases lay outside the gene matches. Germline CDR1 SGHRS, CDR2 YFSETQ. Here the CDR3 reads CASSLLSSGRKGGELFF. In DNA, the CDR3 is TGCGCCAGCAGCTTGTTATCTAGCGGGAGGAAAGGCGGGGAGCTGTTTTTT.

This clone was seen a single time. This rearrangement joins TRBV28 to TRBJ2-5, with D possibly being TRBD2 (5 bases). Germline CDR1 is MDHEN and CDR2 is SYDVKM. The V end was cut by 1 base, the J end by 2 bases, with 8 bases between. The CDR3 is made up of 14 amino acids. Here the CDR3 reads CASSLYRDQETQYF. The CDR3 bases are TGTGCCAGCAGTTTATATCGGGATCAAGAGACCCAGTACTTC. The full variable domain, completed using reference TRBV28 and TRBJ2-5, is DVKVTQSSRYLVKRTGEKVFLECVQDMDHENMFWYRQDPGLGLRLIYFSYDVKMKEKGDIPEGYSVSREKKERFSLILESASTNQTSMYLCASSLYRDQETQYFGPGTRLLVL.

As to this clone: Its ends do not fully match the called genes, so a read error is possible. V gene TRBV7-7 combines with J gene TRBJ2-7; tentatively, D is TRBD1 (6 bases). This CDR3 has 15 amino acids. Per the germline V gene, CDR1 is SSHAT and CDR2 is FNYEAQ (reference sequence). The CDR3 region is CASSPGRGRGYEQYF. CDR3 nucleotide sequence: TGTGCTAGCAGCCCAGGGCGTGGCAGGGGCTACGAGCAGTACTTC.

CDR3 sequence (DNA): TGTGCCTGGGACAGGAGCTCCTCTGGGGCCAACGTCCTGACTTTC. Its translation: CAWDRSSSGANVLTF. The genes are TRBV30 and TRBJ2-6, with D possibly being TRBD1 (6 bases). This CDR3 region has 15 residues. V dropped 5 bases and J dropped 0 bases, with 11 bases sitting between them. CDR1 is GTSNPN, CDR2 SVGIG, per germline (reference sequence).

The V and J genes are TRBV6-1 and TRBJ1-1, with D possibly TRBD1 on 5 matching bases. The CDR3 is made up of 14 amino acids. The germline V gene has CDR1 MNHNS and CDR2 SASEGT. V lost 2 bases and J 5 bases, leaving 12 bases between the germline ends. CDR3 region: CASSEIRDRTEAFF. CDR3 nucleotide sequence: TGTGCCAGCAGTGAAATCAGGGATCGGACTGAAGCTTTCTTT.

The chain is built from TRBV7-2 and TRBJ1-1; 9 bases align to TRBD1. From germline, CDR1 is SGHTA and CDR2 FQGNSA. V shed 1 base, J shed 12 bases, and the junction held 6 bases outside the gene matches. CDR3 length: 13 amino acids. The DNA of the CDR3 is TGTGCCAGCAGCTTAGATGACAGGGGGGGAACTTTCTTT. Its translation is CASSLDDRGGTFF.

For the CDR3, the DNA is TGTGCCAGCAAATTACAGGGTTGGGAAAAACTGTTTTTT. Protein product: CASKLQGWEKLFF. The chain uses TRBV28 and TRBJ1-4; D possibly corresponds to TRBD1 (6 bases). The germline V gene encodes CDR1 MDHEN and CDR2 SYDVKM. CDR3 length: 13 amino acids. V was pared by 7 bases and J by 8 bases, with 14 bases between.

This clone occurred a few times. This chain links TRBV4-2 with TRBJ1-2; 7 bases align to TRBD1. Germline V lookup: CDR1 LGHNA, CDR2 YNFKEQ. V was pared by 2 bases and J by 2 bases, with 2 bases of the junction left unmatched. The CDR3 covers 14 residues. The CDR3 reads CASSQPGGNYGYTF. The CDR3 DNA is TGTGCCAGCAGCCAACCAGGGGGAAACTATGGCTACACCTTC.

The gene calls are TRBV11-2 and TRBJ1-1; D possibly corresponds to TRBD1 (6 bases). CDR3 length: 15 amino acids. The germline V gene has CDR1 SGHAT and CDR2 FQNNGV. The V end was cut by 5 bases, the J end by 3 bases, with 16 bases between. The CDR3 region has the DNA TGTGCCAGCAGCCACCCCGGTTCAGGGGACACTGAAGCTTTCTTT. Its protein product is CASSHPGSGDTEAFF.

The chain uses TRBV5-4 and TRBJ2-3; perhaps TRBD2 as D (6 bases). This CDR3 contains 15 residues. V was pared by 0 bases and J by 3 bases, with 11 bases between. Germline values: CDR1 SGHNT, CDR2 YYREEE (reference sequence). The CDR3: CASSLDGGVTDTQYF. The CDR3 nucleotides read TGTGCCAGCAGCTTGGATGGCGGGGTGACAGATACGCAGTATTTT.

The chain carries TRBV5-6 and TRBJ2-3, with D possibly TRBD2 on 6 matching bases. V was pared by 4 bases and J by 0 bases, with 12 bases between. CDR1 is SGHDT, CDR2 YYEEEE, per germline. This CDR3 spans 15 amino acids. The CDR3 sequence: CASSVPGLSTDTQYF. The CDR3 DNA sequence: TGTGCCAGCAGCGTGCCGGGACTCAGCACAGATACGCAGTATTTT.

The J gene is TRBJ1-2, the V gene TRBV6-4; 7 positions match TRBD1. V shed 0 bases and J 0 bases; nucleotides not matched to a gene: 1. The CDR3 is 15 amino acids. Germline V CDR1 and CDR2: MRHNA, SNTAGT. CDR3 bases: TGTGCCAGCAGTGACTCGACAGGGTCTAACTATGGCTACACCTTC. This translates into CASSDSTGSNYGYTF.

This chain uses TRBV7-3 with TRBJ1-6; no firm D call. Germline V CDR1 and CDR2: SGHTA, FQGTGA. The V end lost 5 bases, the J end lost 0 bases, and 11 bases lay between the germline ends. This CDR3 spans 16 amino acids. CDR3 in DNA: TGTGCCAGCAGCCCTCGACGGAGCTCCTATAATTCACCCCTCCACTTT. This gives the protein CASSPRRSSYNSPLHF.

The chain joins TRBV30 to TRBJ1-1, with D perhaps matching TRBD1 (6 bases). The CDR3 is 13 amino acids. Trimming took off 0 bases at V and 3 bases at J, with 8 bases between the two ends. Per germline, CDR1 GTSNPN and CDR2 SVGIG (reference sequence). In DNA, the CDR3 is TGTGCCTGGAGTGTAAACAGGGACACTGAAGCTTTCTTT. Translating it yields CAWSVNRDTEAFF.

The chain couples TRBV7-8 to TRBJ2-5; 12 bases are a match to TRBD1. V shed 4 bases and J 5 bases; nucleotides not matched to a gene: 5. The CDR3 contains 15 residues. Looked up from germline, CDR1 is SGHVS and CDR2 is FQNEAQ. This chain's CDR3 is CASSSRDRGPETQYF. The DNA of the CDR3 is TGTGCCAGCAGCTCCCGGGACAGGGGGCCTGAGACCCAGTACTTC.

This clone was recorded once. CDR3 DNA sequence: TGTGCCAGCAGTCTTGGACAAGTCACAGATACGCAGTATTTT. Translation gives CASSLGQVTDTQYF. This chain connects TRBV6-5 to TRBJ2-3, with a tentative D call TRBD1 (5 bases). V lost 5 bases and J lost 2, with 11 bases in between. Germline assignment: CDR1 MNHEY and CDR2 SVGAGI. The CDR3 covers 14 residues.

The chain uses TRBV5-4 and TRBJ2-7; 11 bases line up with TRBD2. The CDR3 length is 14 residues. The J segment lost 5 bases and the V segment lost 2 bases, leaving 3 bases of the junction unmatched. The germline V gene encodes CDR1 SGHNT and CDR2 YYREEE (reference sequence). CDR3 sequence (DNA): TGTGCCAGCAGCTTTGAACTAGCGGGAGACGAGCAGTACTTC. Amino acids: CASSFELAGDEQYF.

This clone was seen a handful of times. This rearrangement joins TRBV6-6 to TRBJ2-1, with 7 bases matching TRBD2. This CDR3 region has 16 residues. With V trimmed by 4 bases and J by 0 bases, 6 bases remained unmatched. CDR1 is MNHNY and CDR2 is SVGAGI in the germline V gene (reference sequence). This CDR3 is CASSSERGSSYNEQFF. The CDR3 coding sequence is TGTGCCAGCAGTTCCGAGCGGGGAAGCTCCTACAATGAGCAGTTCTTC.

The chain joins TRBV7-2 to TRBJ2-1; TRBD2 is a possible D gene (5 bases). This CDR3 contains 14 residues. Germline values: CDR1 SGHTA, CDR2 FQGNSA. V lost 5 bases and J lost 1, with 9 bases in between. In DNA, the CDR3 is TGTGCCAGCAGCAGGACGGGGTCCTACAATGAGCAGTTCTTC. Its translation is CASSRTGSYNEQFF.